A single sample is the source of the 20 T cell receptor beta chains below, sequenced in a study of cytomegalovirus exposure and HLA in healthy donors. The PCR employed 60 Vbeta primers together with 13 Jbeta primers. Libraries were prepared by immunoSEQ multiplex PCR; TCRdb keeps only in-frame clonotypes and omits some of them. The profile shows more than 85,000 clones, around 72% of them singletons. The specimen sequenced was PBMCs. These receptors originate from a male donor in good health and CMV-seropositive.

This chain joins TRBV5-6 and TRBJ2-7, with D maybe TRBD1 (5 bases). Between the trimmed V and J ends, which lost 1 base and 4 bases, there was a span of 21 bases. This CDR3 comprises 17 residues. Germline assignment: CDR1 SGHDT and CDR2 YYEEEE. Here the CDR3 DNA reads TGTGCCAGCAGCTTGTCGTTGGACATCTCCTCAAATTACGAGCAGTACTTC. It specifies CASSLSLDISSNYEQYF.

The gene calls are TRBV5-6 and TRBJ2-5; 7 nucleotides line up with TRBD2. This CDR3 is 14 amino acids long. Germline CDR1 is SGHDT and CDR2 is YYEEEE. V lost 2 bases to trimming and J lost 5 bases; unmatched junction nucleotides: 6. CDR3 sequence (DNA): TGTGCCAGCAGCTTCCCTAGCGGCCTGGAGACCCAGTACTTC. Protein product: CASSFPSGLETQYF.

The chain couples TRBV9 to TRBJ2-1; 8 nucleotides match TRBD1. Germline V gene data show CDR1 as SGDLS and CDR2 as YYNGEE. Trimming took 2 bases from V and 5 from J; bases not matched to a gene: 6. This CDR3 is 15 amino acids long. In nucleotides, the CDR3 is TGTGCCAGCAGCGTCGGACAGGGAACCCACAATGAGCAGTTCTTC. Translation: CASSVGQGTHNEQFF.

This clone showed up many times. This rearrangement joins TRBV25-1 to TRBJ2-2; D uncertain. Germline-derived CDR1 and CDR2 are MGHDK and SYGVNS. V shed 4 bases and J shed 5 bases, with 17 bases lying between them. CDR3 length: 16 amino acids. The CDR3 loop reads CASSGEPRGGTGELFF. CDR3 sequence (DNA): TGTGCCAGCAGTGGAGAACCTCGAGGTGGTACCGGGGAGCTGTTTTTT.

The chain uses TRBV9 and TRBJ2-3; D not resolved. The CDR3 contains 17 residues. Trimming took off 0 bases at V and 0 bases at J, with 14 bases between the two ends. Germline CDR1 and CDR2: SGDLS and YYNGEE. For the CDR3, the DNA is TGTGCCAGCAGCGTAGGGTCAGGAAGCACTAGCACAGATACGCAGTATTTT. Amino acid sequence: CASSVGSGSTSTDTQYF.

The chain links TRBV5-1 to TRBJ2-3; 8 nucleotides line up with TRBD2. V was clipped by 5 bases and J by 2 bases; unmatched bases: 10. The CDR3 has 16 residues. Germline V gene sequence: CDR1 SGHRS, CDR2 YFSETQ. The CDR3 bases are TGCGCCAGCAGATTCATAGCGGGGCCATCCACAGATACGCAGTATTTT. It codes for CASRFIAGPSTDTQYF. The whole variable domain, filled in from reference TRBV5-1 and TRBJ2-3, reads KAGVTQTPRYLIKTRGQQVTLSCSPISGHRSVSWYQQTPGQGLQFLFEYFSETQRNKGNFPGRFSGRQFSNSRSEMNVSTLELGDSALYLCASRFIAGPSTDTQYFGPGTRLTVL.

The V gene is TRBV11-1, the J gene TRBJ2-2; 10 bases match TRBD2. Germline V lookup: CDR1 SGHAT, CDR2 FQDESV (reference sequence). CDR3 length equals 16 residues. V gave up 5 bases and J gave up 7 bases; unmatched junction bases: 10. DNA for the CDR3: TGTGCCAGCAGCCAATCTAGCGGGGGATTCTACGGGGAGCTGTTTTTT. It is translated as CASSQSSGGFYGELFF.

Only one count was recorded for this clone. The chain employs TRBV15 and TRBJ2-1, with 12 bases lining up with TRBD2. With 5 bases clipped from V and 4 bases from J, the junction kept 6 bases outside the gene matches. This CDR3 is 16 amino acids long. Germline-derived CDR1 and CDR2 are LNHNV and YYDKDF (reference sequence). CDR3 in amino acids: CATSGGLAGRYNEQFF. The CDR3 DNA reads TGTGCCACCAGCGGTGGACTAGCGGGGAGATACAATGAGCAGTTCTTC.

This sequence joins TRBV6-1 and TRBJ2-1, with 9 bases identical to TRBD2. This CDR3 has 14 amino acids. The germline CDR1 and CDR2 sequences are MNHNS and SASEGT. V trimming: 10 bases; J trimming: 9 bases; junction bases outside the gene matches: 13. The DNA of the CDR3 is TGTGCCACCACAACGGGACTAGCCTTGACTGAGCAGTTCTTC. Translation gives CATTTGLALTEQFF.

This clone was recorded only once. The chain has TRBV7-9 and TRBJ2-7; D uncertain. Looked up from germline, CDR1 is SEHNR and CDR2 is FQNEAQ (reference sequence). The V end was cut by 5 bases, the J end by 3 bases, with 14 bases between. The CDR3 covers 14 residues. For the CDR3, the DNA is TGTGCCAGCAGCCCCTCCCTCCCGTACTACGAGCAGTACTTC. It codes for CASSPSLPYYEQYF.

The rearrangement links TRBV15 to TRBJ2-3; D uncertain. The CDR3 runs 15 residues. In germline, CDR1 is LNHNV, CDR2 YYDKDF (reference sequence). The ends were cut back, 0 bases at V and 0 bases at J, with 7 bases in the middle. The CDR3 DNA reads TGTGCCACCAGCAGAGACAGGATTAGCACAGATACGCAGTATTTT. It translates to CATSRDRISTDTQYF.

The chain employs TRBV5-1 and TRBJ2-3, with TRBD1 matching 9 bases. V gave up 4 bases and J gave up 6 bases; unmatched junction bases: 15. CDR1 SGHRS and CDR2 YFSETQ come from the germline V gene. The CDR3 is 17 residues long. The CDR3 nucleotides are TGCGCCAGCAGCACGGGACAGGGTCGAACTAGTTCTGATACGCAGTATTTT. Protein sequence: CASSTGQGRTSSDTQYF.

V and J are TRBV5-4 and TRBJ1-1, with a tentative D call TRBD1 (5 bases). Trimming left V 4 bases short and J 3 bases short, with 19 bases between. Looked up from germline, CDR1 is SGHNT and CDR2 is YYREEE (reference sequence). The CDR3 covers 16 residues. CDR3 region: CASSPGMEGSHTEAFF. The CDR3 nucleotides read TGTGCCAGCAGCCCTGGGATGGAGGGGAGTCACACTGAAGCTTTCTTT. The full variable domain, with the rest looked up from reference TRBV5-4 and TRBJ1-1, is ETGVTQSPTHLIKTRGQQVTLRCSSQSGHNTVSWYQQALGQGPQFIFQYYREEENGRGNFPPRFSGLQFPNYSSELNVNALELDDSALYLCASSPGMEGSHTEAFFGQGTRLTVV.

This sequence joins TRBV30 and TRBJ1-2; D is uncertain. CDR3 length equals 13 residues. Germline V gene data show CDR1 as GTSNPN and CDR2 as SVGIG (reference sequence). V gave up 2 bases and J gave up 2 bases, with 9 bases separating them. This CDR3 reads CAWSLGENYGYTF. The DNA for the CDR3 is TGTGCCTGGAGTCTTGGGGAGAACTATGGCTACACCTTC.

This clone was found a few times. This rearrangement joins TRBV9 to TRBJ2-7; TRBD2 might be the D (6 bases). With 2 bases removed from V and 5 bases from J, the gap between germline ends came to 17 bases. The length of the CDR3 is 15 residues. Germline CDR1 and CDR2: SGDLS and YYNGEE. The CDR3 reads CASSVRGGPWNEQYF. CDR3 DNA sequence: TGTGCCAGCAGCGTGCGGGGTGGGCCCTGGAACGAGCAGTACTTC.

V gene TRBV9 combines with J gene TRBJ1-3; TRBD1 matches 8 bases. CDR1 is SGDLS, CDR2 YYNGEE, per germline. This CDR3 is built from 15 residues. J gave up 7 bases and V 2 bases, and 8 bases lay outside the gene matches. CDR3 DNA sequence: TGTGCCAGCAGCGTGATCGGGACAGGTGGGAACACCATATATTTT. Translation gives CASSVIGTGGNTIYF.

This clone was detected only a few times. This chain links TRBV15 with TRBJ2-7; tentatively, D is TRBD1 (5 bases). Trimming removed 0 bases from V and 1 base from J, with 10 bases in between. This CDR3 is 15 amino acids long. CDR1 LNHNV and CDR2 YYDKDF come from the germline V gene (reference sequence). In DNA, the CDR3 is TGTGCCACCAGCAGAGATCCGGCAGGGTCCTACGAGCAGTACTTC. This encodes CATSRDPAGSYEQYF.

This clone was counted between two and nine times. J is TRBJ1-1 and V is TRBV30; maybe TRBD1 (6 bases). The ends were cut back, 2 bases at V and 1 base at J, with 11 bases in the middle. From germline, CDR1 is GTSNPN and CDR2 SVGIG (reference sequence). The CDR3 sequence is 14 residues long. Here the CDR3 reads CAWSPGQTNTEAFF. In DNA, the CDR3 is TGTGCCTGGAGTCCAGGACAGACGAACACTGAAGCTTTCTTT.

The chain links TRBV4-2 to TRBJ1-6; D is uncertain. Germline V gene data show CDR1 as LGHNA and CDR2 as YNFKEQ. Deletions cut 0 bases from V and 0 bases from J, with 9 bases between. The CDR3 is 17 residues long. The CDR3, as DNA: TGTGCCAGCAGCCAAGATAGCCGAAGCTCCTATAATTCACCCCTCCACTTT. Protein: CASSQDSRSSYNSPLHF.

The V gene is TRBV6-5, the J gene TRBJ1-2, with unresolved D. V was shortened by 0 bases and J by 7 bases, with 12 bases between the two germline ends. This CDR3 comprises 14 residues. Germline assignment: CDR1 MNHEY and CDR2 SVGAGI. The CDR3 is CASSYSSGLSGYTF. The CDR3 DNA is TGTGCCAGCAGTTACTCGTCGGGTTTGAGTGGCTACACCTTC.